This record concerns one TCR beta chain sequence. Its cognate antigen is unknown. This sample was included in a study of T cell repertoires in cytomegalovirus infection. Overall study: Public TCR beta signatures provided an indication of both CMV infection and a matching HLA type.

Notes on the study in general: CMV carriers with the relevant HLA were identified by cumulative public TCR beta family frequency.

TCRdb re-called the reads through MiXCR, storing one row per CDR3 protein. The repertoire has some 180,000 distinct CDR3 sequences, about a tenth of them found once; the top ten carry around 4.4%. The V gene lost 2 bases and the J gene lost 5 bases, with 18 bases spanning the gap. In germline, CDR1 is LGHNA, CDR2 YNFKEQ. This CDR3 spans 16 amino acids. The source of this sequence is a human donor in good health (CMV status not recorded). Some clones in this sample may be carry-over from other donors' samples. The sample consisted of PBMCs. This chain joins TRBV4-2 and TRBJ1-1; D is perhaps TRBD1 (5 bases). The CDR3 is CASSQLEGRANTEAFF. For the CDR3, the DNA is TGTGCCAGCAGCCAATTGGAGGGCAGGGCGAATACTGAAGCTTTCTTT.